The rows below give T cell receptor beta chains drawn from one sample of a study of T cell repertoires in cytomegalovirus infection. Which antigens these TCRs recognize remains unknown. Via MiXCR, TCRdb re-called the reads, giving one row per CDR3 protein. The sample lists about 71,000 distinct CDR3 sequences; 20% to 25% were seen once. The material sequenced was CD8+ T cells from cultured PBMCs, taken from culture after CMV antigen stimulation. The source is a human donor in good health (CMV status not recorded). Some clones in this sample may be carry-over from other donors' samples. CDR3s include the opening cysteine and the closing phenylalanine or tryptophan. Fields, in order: CDR3 protein, CDR3 DNA, D gene, clone size, J gene, V gene. D genes are given only for firm matches. Rows may omit the clone size; those that give it use once, few, many or a size class.

CASSSDRVYEQYF TGTGCCAGCAGTTCGGACAGGGTTTACGAGCAGTACTTC TRBD1 few TRBJ2-7 TRBV7-9
CASSLAGSSSSYEQYF TGTGCCAGCAGCTTAGCAGGGAGCAGCAGCTCCTACGAGCAGTACTTC - - TRBJ2-7 TRBV7-6
CASSLSDSSYNEQFF TGTGCCAGCAGCTTGAGCGATAGCTCCTACAATGAGCAGTTCTTC - - TRBJ2-1 TRBV7-6
CASSFVGYGNTIYF TGTGCCAGCAGTTTTGTGGGATATGGAAACACCATATATTTT - few TRBJ1-3 TRBV28
CASSFSPPGLISGNTIYF TGTGCCAGCAGTTTCTCTCCGCCGGGACTGATCTCTGGAAACACCATATATTTT - few TRBJ1-3 TRBV27
CATQGPQSGHRYEQYF TGTGCCACCCAGGGGCCGCAGAGCGGACACCGCTACGAGCAGTACTTC - - TRBJ2-7 TRBV27
CASSLDRGQGEAFF TGTGCCAGCAGCTTAGATAGGGGGCAGGGTGAAGCTTTCTTT TRBD1 few TRBJ1-1 TRBV7-9
CASSRGISSYNEQFF TGTGCCAGCAGCCGCGGGATTAGCTCCTACAATGAGCAGTTCTTC - - TRBJ2-1 TRBV7-4
CASSLGGDEQFF TGTGCCAGCAGCTTGGGGGGAGATGAGCAGTTCTTC - - TRBJ2-1 TRBV7-9
CASNNGENIQYF TGCGCCAGCAACAATGGGGAAAACATTCAGTACTTC - few TRBJ2-4 TRBV10-2